These 27 T cell receptor beta chains came from one sample sequenced in a study of T cells in Graves' hyperthyroidism and ophthalmopathy. It was RNA transcripts that yielded the amplified TCR beta CDR3 regions. The HTBI set primed first-round TCR CDR3 RT-PCR. TCRdb analysed the multiplex PCR reads with MiXCR anew, one entry per CDR3 protein. The sample has about 690,000 distinct CDR3 sequences, approximately 15% seen once. Material: blood. These receptors were taken from a man in his fifties or sixties with Graves' hyperthyroidism.

This clonotype was seen at least ten times. V gene TRBV12-3 or TRBV12-4 combines with J gene TRBJ2-1; TRBD1 aligns across 9 bases. With V trimmed by 6 bases and J by 2 bases, 8 bases remained unmatched. This CDR3 is built from 16 residues. DNA for the CDR3: TGTGCCAGCAGCTTCCGGGACAGGGATCCCTACAATGAGCAGTTCTTC. This gives the protein CASSFRDRDPYNEQFF.

V usage is TRBV18 and J usage is TRBJ2-1; possibly TRBD1 or TRBD2 for D (7 bases each). The germline V and J ends were trimmed by 6 bases and 1 base, with 22 bases remaining between them. Germline CDR1 is KGHSH and CDR2 is LQKENI. The CDR3 consists of 18 residues. CDR3 residues: CASSPMNSGGGSYNEQFF. CDR3 coding DNA: TGTGCCAGCTCGCCCATGAATTCAGGGGGAGGGTCCTACAATGAGCAGTTCTTC. Combining the CDR3 with reference TRBV18 and TRBJ2-1 gives the whole variable domain NAGVMQNPRHLVRRRGQEARLRCSPMKGHSHVYWYRQLPEEGLKFMVYLQKENIIDESGMPKERFSAEFPKEGPSILRIQQVVRGDSAAYFCASSPMNSGGGSYNEQFFGPGTRLTVL.

This clonotype was found a few times. V gene TRBV20-1 combines with J gene TRBJ1-5; 8 positions agree with TRBD1. V dropped 4 bases and J dropped 0; count of bases not matched to a gene: 8. The CDR3 covers 16 residues. Per germline, CDR1 DFQATT and CDR2 SNEGSKA (reference sequence). The CDR3 sequence is CSANRQGSVSNQPQHF. The CDR3 nucleotides read TGCAGTGCTAATCGACAGGGGAGTGTTAGCAATCAGCCCCAGCATTTT.

This clonotype has a count of ten or more. The V gene is TRBV5-5, the J gene TRBJ2-2; 7 bases agree with TRBD2. In germline, CDR1 is SGHKS, CDR2 YYEKEE (reference sequence). The V and J ends lost 0 bases and 4 bases, in that order; junction bases with no gene match: 6. The CDR3 loop spans 16 amino acids. In nucleotides, the CDR3 is TGTGCCAGCAGCTTGGATGAGGGAGGGAGCACCGGGGAGCTGTTTTTT. Translated: CASSLDEGGSTGELFF.

The CDR3: CIPGMNGYTF. CDR3 nucleotides: TGTATTCCGGGAATGAACGGCTACACCTTC. The chain couples TRBV2 to TRBJ1-2; D unresolved. The CDR3 extends over 10 amino acids. In germline, CDR1 is SNHLY, CDR2 FYNNEI.

The sample holds a few counts of this clonotype. In DNA, the CDR3 is TGTGCCAGCAGCCCTAGGAGCGACTTTCCAGATACGCAGTATTTT. This codes for CASSPRSDFPDTQYF. The rearrangement joins TRBV7-2 to TRBJ2-3; D unresolved. Deletions cut 5 bases from V and 4 bases from J, with 16 bases between. The CDR3 spans 15 residues. CDR1 and CDR2 from the germline V gene are SGHTA and FQGNSA.

At least ten counts were recorded for this clonotype. The V and J genes are TRBV12-3 or TRBV12-4 and TRBJ1-6; no definite D call. V was cut by 0 bases and J by 10 bases, with 16 bases left in between. CDR3 length: 16 residues. CDR3 sequence reads: CASSLAPRVSGSPLHF. CDR3 bases: TGTGCCAGCAGTTTAGCGCCGAGGGTATCCGGATCACCCCTCCACTTT.

About this clonotype itself: This may come from a read error, since a much larger clone is one base off. The rearrangement uses TRBV2 and TRBJ2-4, with a weak D call TRBD2 (7 bases). The germline V gene has CDR1 SNHLY and CDR2 FYNNEI. Trimming stripped 9 bases from V and 2 bases from J, with 14 bases between. The CDR3 totals 14 residues. CDR3 sequence reads: CARFGGPTKNIQYF. The CDR3 DNA reads as TGTGCCAGGTTCGGGGGGCCTACCAAAAACATTCAGTACTTC.

This chain links TRBV6-2 or TRBV6-3 with TRBJ2-7; 12 bases match TRBD2. The CDR3 has 17 residues. The germline gives CDR1 MNHEY, CDR2 SVGEGT. J lost 7 bases, V lost 2 bases, and 12 bases had no gene match. This CDR3 is CASSYLTLAGGPREQYF. The CDR3 bases are TGTGCCAGCAGTTACCTGACGCTAGCGGGAGGGCCGAGAGAGCAGTACTTC.

This clonotype was counted at least ten times. V usage is TRBV6-1 and J usage is TRBJ2-1; D is undetermined. The V end lost 2 bases, the J end lost 9 bases, and 8 bases lay between the germline ends. The germline V gene has CDR1 MNHNS and CDR2 SASEGT. There are 12 residues in the CDR3. The CDR3: CASSEIRREQFF. The CDR3 DNA reads as TGTGCCAGCAGTGAAATTCGGCGTGAGCAGTTCTTC.

This clonotype was seen many times. The J gene is TRBJ1-3, the V gene TRBV11-2, with D unresolved. This CDR3 contains 17 residues. Germline V gene data show CDR1 as SGHAT and CDR2 as FQNNGV. Trimming pared 5 bases from V and 0 bases from J, leaving 17 bases between. CDR3 protein: CASSPRWGGRSGNTIYF. The CDR3 nucleotides read TGTGCCAGCAGCCCTCGGTGGGGTGGACGCTCTGGAAACACCATATATTTT.

This clonotype was counted only a few times. The chain recombines TRBV4-1 with TRBJ2-1; D might be TRBD2 (6 bases). Trimming left V 8 bases short and J 5 bases short, with 16 bases between. Germline CDR1 is MGHRA and CDR2 is YSYEKL. The CDR3 runs to 14 residues. The DNA for the CDR3 is TGCGCCAGCGGGGGAGGCGGAGGGAACAATGAGCAGTTCTTC. It yields the protein CASGGGGGNNEQFF.

This clonotype was counted at least ten times. The CDR3 protein is CASSSRVSRQETQYF. The CDR3 bases are TGTGCCAGCAGCTCTCGGGTCAGTCGCCAAGAGACCCAGTACTTC. The rearrangement joins TRBV11-1 to TRBJ2-5; D uncertain. This CDR3 is built from 15 residues. CDR1 is SGHAT, CDR2 FQDESV, per germline (reference sequence). Trimming shortened V by 4 bases and J by 1 base, and 13 bases separated the two germline ends.

This clonotype was counted many times. J is TRBJ2-5 and V is TRBV6-6; TRBD2 aligns across 14 bases. V lost 2 bases, J lost 5 bases, and 4 bases stayed unmatched. The CDR3 contains 16 residues. Germline V gives CDR1 MNHNY, CDR2 SVGAGI (reference sequence). Here the CDR3 reads CASSYGTSGRRETQYF. The CDR3, as DNA: TGTGCCAGCAGTTACGGGACTAGCGGGAGACGGGAGACCCAGTACTTC.

The sample holds many counts of this clonotype. This chain uses TRBV12-3 or TRBV12-4 with TRBJ2-5, with D perhaps given as TRBD1 or TRBD2 (6 bases each). There are 14 residues in the CDR3. V dropped 2 bases and J dropped 5 bases, with 12 bases sitting between them. The CDR3 DNA sequence: TGTGCCAGCAGTTTATCGGTAGGGGGGGAGACCCAGTACTTC. As protein: CASSLSVGGETQYF.

In its sample, this clonotype was seen many times. The chain uses TRBV30 and TRBJ2-2; D not certain. The CDR3 is 13 amino acids. Germline CDR1 reads GTSNPN; CDR2 reads SVGIG (reference sequence). Trimming stripped 0 bases from V and 7 bases from J, with 9 bases between. The CDR3 nucleotides are TGTGCCTGGAGTGTACGAAATCACGGGGAGCTGTTTTTT. This sequence encodes CAWSVRNHGELFF.

In the case of this clonotype: A much larger clone lies a single base off, so this may be a read error. This chain links TRBV15 with TRBJ2-5, with TRBD1 as a possible D gene (5 bases). Per the germline V gene, CDR1 is LNHNV and CDR2 is YYDKDF (reference sequence). The CDR3 extends over 14 amino acids. Trimming stripped 0 bases from V and 3 bases from J, with 8 bases between. The CDR3 bases are TGTGCCACCAGCAGAGATGCCAGGGAAGAGACCCAGTACTTC. Translated: CATSRDAREETQYF.

This clonotype was seen more than once but under ten times. The chain employs TRBV6-5 and TRBJ2-7, with no clear D. Germline V lookup: CDR1 MNHEY, CDR2 SVGAGI. Trimming left V 2 bases short and J 4 bases short, with 15 bases between. The CDR3 is 15 amino acids. This chain's CDR3 is CASSYRVGFGYEQYF. The CDR3 DNA sequence: TGTGCCAGCAGTTACCGGGTGGGGTTTGGGTACGAGCAGTACTTC.

In the case of this clonotype: Since no conserved phenylalanine or tryptophan closes the CDR3, a read error is the likely cause. V and J are TRBV28 and TRBJ2-7; 7 nucleotides agree with TRBD1. V shed 2 bases, J shed 10 bases, and the junction held 11 bases outside the gene matches. The CDR3 loop spans 14 amino acids. Per the germline V gene, CDR1 is MDHEN and CDR2 is SYDVKM. The DNA for the CDR3 is TGTGCCAGCAGTTTACTACAGGGGCCCCTCGAACAGTACCTC. Amino acids: CASSLLQGPLEQYL.

V is TRBV3-1 and J is TRBJ1-2; weak D call: TRBD1 (5 bases). V gave up 0 bases and J gave up 7 bases, with 12 bases separating them. The germline CDR1 and CDR2 sequences are LGHDT and YNNKEL (reference sequence). The CDR3 totals 14 residues. Here the CDR3 DNA reads TGTGCCAGCAGCCAAGATTTTCAGGGACGTGGCTACACCTTC. Translating gives CASSQDFQGRGYTF.

The gene calls are TRBV20-1 and TRBJ2-3, with a possible D match to TRBD1 (5 bases). The germline gives CDR1 DFQATT, CDR2 SNEGSKA (reference sequence). This CDR3 region has 14 residues. Deletions cut 3 bases from V and 5 bases from J, with 15 bases between. CDR3 DNA sequence: TGCAGTGCTAGCCCACAGGTTACATTAGATACGCAGTATTTT. As protein: CSASPQVTLDTQYF.

This clonotype was counted at least ten times. In DNA, the CDR3 is TGTGCCAGCAGCTTACGAGGGGGAGGGAACACAGATACGCAGTATTTT. Encoded protein: CASSLRGGGNTDTQYF. The chain couples TRBV11-2 to TRBJ2-3; D is perhaps TRBD2 (7 bases). CDR1 SGHAT and CDR2 FQNNGV come from the germline V gene. V was cut by 2 bases and J by 2 bases, with 14 bases left in between. The CDR3 is made up of 16 amino acids.

As concerns this clonotype: One base away lies a much larger clone, so this may be a sequencing read error. This chain connects TRBV7-2 to TRBJ1-4; 9 nucleotides match TRBD1. V was pared by 2 bases and J by 5 bases, with 3 bases of the junction left unmatched. Looked up from germline, CDR1 is SGHTA and CDR2 is FQGNSA. CDR3 length: 15 amino acids. CDR3 nucleotide sequence: TGTGCCAGCAGCTTAATAGGACAGGGGAATGAAAAACTGTTTTTT. It yields the protein CASSLIGQGNEKLFF.

As for this clonotype: With a much larger clone just one base away, this may be a read error. The rearrangement links TRBV5-1 to TRBJ1-1; the D gene is possibly TRBD1 (5 bases). The germline gives CDR1 SGHRS, CDR2 YFSETQ. With 5 bases removed from V and 0 bases from J, the gap between germline ends came to 17 bases. The CDR3 runs to 16 residues. CDR3 bases: TGCGCCAGCAGGGTTGGCACAGGACTCGTGAACACTGAAGCTTTCTTT. Protein sequence: CASRVGTGLVNTEAFF.

This clonotype was counted between two and nine times. This chain links TRBV19 with TRBJ2-3; 9 nucleotides line up with TRBD2. Germline trimming cut 4 bases from V and 6 bases from J; bases unmatched to any gene: 5. The CDR3 has 14 residues. CDR1 is LNHDA, CDR2 SQIVND, per germline (reference sequence). The CDR3, as DNA: TGTGCCAGTAGTAGACCGGCGGGAGGGGATACGCAGTATTTT. It translates to CASSRPAGGDTQYF.

Remarks on this clonotype: The junction departs from the called germline gene at one end, perhaps through a read error. The chain links TRBV20-1 to TRBJ2-1, with D unresolved. Germline CDR1 is DFQATT and CDR2 is SNEGSKA (reference sequence). The CDR3 totals 14 residues. The CDR3 DNA is TGCAGTGCTCCCCGTGGTTGGTTTTACAATGAGCAGGTCTTC. Protein product: CSAPRGWFYNEQVF.

There are a few counts of this clonotype. The chain recombines TRBV6-2 or TRBV6-3 with TRBJ2-7; 10 positions agree with TRBD2. V lost 9 bases to trimming and J lost 6 bases; unmatched junction nucleotides: 8. This CDR3 is built from 13 residues. CDR1 is MNHEY, CDR2 SVGEGT, per germline. CDR3 sequence reads: CASTSGAVVEQYF. Here the CDR3 DNA reads TGTGCCAGTACTAGCGGGGCTGTTGTCGAGCAGTACTTC.